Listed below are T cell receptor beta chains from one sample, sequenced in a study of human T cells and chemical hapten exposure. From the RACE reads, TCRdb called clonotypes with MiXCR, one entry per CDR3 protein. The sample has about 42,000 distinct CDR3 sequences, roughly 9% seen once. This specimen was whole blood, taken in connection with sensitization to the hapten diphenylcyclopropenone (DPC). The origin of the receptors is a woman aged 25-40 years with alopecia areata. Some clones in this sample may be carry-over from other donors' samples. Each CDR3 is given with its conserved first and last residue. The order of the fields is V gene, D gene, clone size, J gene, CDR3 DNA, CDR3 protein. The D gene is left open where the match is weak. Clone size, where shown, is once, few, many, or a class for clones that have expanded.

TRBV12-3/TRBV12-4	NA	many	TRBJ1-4	TGTGCCAGCGGGGGGAGGGCAACTAATGAAAAACTGTTTTTT	CASGGRATNEKLFF
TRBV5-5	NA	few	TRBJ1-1	TGTGCCAGCAGCTTGGATGCTGAAGCTTTCTTT	CASSLDAEAFF
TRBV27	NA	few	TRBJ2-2	TGTGCCAGCAGTTTCCGCCTTGGGGACGGGGAGCTGTTTTTT	CASSFRLGDGELFF
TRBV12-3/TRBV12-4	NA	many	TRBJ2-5	TGTGCCAGCAGTTTAATACTGGGCCGAGAGACCCAGTACTTC	CASSLILGRETQYF
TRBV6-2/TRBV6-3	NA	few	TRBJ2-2	TGTGCCAGCAGCTCTCCGGGGAAGGTGACCGGGGAGCTGTTTTTT	CASSSPGKVTGELFF
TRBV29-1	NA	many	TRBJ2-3	TGCAGCGTTGACGGCTCCACAGATACGCAGTATTTT	CSVDGSTDTQYF
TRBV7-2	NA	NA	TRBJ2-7	TGTGCCAGCAGCTTAGGAATAGGGAACTACGAGCAGTACTTC	CASSLGIGNYEQYF
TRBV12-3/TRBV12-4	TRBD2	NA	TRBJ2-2	TGTGCCAGCAGACAAACCGGGACTAGCGTGGGAAGCGGGGAGCTGTTTTTT	CASRQTGTSVGSGELFF
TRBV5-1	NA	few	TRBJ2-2	TGCGCCAGCAGCTCGGGACTCACCACCGGGGAGCTGTTTTTT	CASSSGLTTGELFF
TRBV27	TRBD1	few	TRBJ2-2	TGTGCCAGCAGTAATACAGGGGCCGGGGAGCTGTTTTTT	CASSNTGAGELFF
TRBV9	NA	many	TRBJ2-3	TGTGCCAGCAGCGTAGAGGGGGACCTCACAGATACGCAGTATTTT	CASSVEGDLTDTQYF
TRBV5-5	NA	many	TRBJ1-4	TGTGCCAGCAGCTTGGCCCCAGGGAATGAAAAACTGTTTTTT	CASSLAPGNEKLFF
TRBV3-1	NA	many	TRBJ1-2	TGTGCCAGCAGCCAACTTTCTACAGATAACTATGGCTACACCTTC	CASSQLSTDNYGYTF
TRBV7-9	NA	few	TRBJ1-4	TGTGCCAGCAGCAGGGACTCCGGCGTAAATGAAAAACTGTTTTTT	CASSRDSGVNEKLFF
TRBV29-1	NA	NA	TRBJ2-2	TGCAGCGTTCTCCGGAACACCGGGGAGCTGTTTTTT	CSVLRNTGELFF
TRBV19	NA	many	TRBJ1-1	TGTGCCACCCGGGGGGGCGACGAAGCTTTCTTT	CATRGGDEAFF
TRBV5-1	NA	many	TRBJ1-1	TGCGCCAGCAGCTTGGCGCCCGGAGAGGGAGAAGCTTTCTTT	CASSLAPGEGEAFF
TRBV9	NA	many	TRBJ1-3	TGTGCCAGCAGCGTAGTAGGGGACGGAAACACCATATATTTT	CASSVVGDGNTIYF
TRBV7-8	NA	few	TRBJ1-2	TGTGCCAGCAGCTCCAGGGGTCGACGTGATGGCTACACCTTC	CASSSRGRRDGYTF
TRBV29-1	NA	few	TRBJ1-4	TGCAGCGTTGCCAGGGCCGGACGTAATGAAAAACTGTTTTTT	CSVARAGRNEKLFF